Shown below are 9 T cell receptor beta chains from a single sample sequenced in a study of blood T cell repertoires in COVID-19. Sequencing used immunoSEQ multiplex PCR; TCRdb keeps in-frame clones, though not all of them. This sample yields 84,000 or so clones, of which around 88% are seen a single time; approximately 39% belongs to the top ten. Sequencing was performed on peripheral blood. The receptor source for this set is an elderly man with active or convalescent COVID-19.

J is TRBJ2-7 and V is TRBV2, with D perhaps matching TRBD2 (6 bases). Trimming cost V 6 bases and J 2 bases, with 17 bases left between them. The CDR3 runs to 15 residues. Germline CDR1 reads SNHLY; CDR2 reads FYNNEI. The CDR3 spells CASREGPFATYEQYF. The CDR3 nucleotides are TGTGCCAGCAGGGAGGGACCGTTCGCAACCTACGAGCAGTACTTC.

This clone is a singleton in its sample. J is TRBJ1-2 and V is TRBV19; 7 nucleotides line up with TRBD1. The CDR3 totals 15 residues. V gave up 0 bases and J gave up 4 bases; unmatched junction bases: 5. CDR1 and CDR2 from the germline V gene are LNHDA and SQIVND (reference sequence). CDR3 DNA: TGTGCCAGTAGTATAGATGCGTCAGGGGGCTATGGCTACACCTTC. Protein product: CASSIDASGGYGYTF.

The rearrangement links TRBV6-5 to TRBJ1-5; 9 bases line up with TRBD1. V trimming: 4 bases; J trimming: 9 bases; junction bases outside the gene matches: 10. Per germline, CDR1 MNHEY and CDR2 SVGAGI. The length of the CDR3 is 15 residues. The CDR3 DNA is TGTGCCAGCAGTTCCTTGACAGGGGGAAGTGGGCCCCAGCATTTT. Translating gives CASSSLTGGSGPQHF.

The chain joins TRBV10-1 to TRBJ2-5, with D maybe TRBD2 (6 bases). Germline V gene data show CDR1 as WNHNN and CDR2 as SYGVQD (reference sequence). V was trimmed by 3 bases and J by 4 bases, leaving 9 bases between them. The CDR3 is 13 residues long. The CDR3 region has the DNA TGCGCCAGCAGTGAAGGGCGGGGAGAGACCCAGTACTTC. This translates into CASSEGRGETQYF.

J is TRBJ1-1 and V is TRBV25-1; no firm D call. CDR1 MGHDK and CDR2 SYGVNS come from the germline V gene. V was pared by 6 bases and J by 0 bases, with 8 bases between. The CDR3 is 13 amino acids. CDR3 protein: CASRRELNTEAFF. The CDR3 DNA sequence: TGTGCCAGCAGGAGGGAACTGAACACTGAAGCTTTCTTT.

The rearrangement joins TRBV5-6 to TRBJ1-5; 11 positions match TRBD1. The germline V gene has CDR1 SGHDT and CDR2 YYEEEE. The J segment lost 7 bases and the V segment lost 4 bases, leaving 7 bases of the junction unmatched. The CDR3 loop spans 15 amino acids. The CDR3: CASSVGTGGLQPQHF. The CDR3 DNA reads TGTGCCAGCAGCGTCGGGACAGGGGGTTTACAGCCCCAGCATTTT.

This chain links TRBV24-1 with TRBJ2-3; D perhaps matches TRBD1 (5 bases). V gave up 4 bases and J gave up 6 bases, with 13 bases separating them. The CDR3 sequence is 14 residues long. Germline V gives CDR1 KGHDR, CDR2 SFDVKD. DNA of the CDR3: TGTGCCACCAGTGAAACAGGAGTTCTGGATACGCAGTATTTT. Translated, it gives CATSETGVLDTQYF.

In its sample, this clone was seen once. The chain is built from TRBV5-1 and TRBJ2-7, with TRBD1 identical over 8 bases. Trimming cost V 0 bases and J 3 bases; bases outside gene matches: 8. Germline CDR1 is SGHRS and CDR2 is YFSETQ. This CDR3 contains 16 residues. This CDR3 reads CASSLGGQVKVYEQYF. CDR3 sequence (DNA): TGCGCCAGCAGCTTGGGGGGACAGGTTAAGGTCTACGAGCAGTACTTC.

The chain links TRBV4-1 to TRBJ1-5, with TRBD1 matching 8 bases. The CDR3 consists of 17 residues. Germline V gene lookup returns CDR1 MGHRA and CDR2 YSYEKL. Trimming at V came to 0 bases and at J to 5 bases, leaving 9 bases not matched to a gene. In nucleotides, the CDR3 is TGCGCCAGCAGCCAAGAACCACAGGGGGGATTCTATCAGCCCCAGCATTTT. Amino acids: CASSQEPQGGFYQPQHF.